This T cell receptor beta chain stems from a study of blood T cell repertoires in COVID-19 (dated by TCRdb to 2019 to 2021). Notes on the research overall: The collaborator samples originated in the United States, Italy and Spain and spanned the acute and convalescent phases of COVID-19. The repertoires were made available in a free public database intended to serve as a resource for research on the immune response to SARS-CoV-2. Sample metadata almost always included a de-identified subject ID, COVID-19 status, age in years and sex. Where available, HLA class I and class II types were obtained from metadata supplied by the sample provider rather than from assay-based typing. The prospective study material was composed of cDNA or gDNA derived from T cells, B-cell-depleted T cells, or PBMCs. Samples were obtained from the ongoing ImmuneRACE study (first 160 participants) and from 1,200 or so subjects provided by 6 global collaborators. The dataset comprised deeply sampled blood TCRbeta repertoires from subjects exposed to, actively infected with, or recovered from COVID-19. The study at large found these results: The quantity of clinical and demographic metadata differed by source and by participant and was supplied without curation.

A note on this clone: This receptor's antigen is unknown. Qualities for individual bases were not recorded, and no much larger clone is one base off.

Enrolling through a virtual design, the prospective study's participants ranged in age from roughly 18 to 95 years and lived across around 25 United States geographic areas. In the prospective study, cohorts were assigned on the basis of participant-reported clinical history obtained from a screening survey and a study questionnaire. Recovered participants in ImmuneRACE Cohort 3 were defined as having two consecutive negative NP/OP PCR tests, clearance from a healthcare professional, or resolution of symptoms. Each participant in the prospective study had whole blood, serum and a nasopharyngeal or oropharyngeal swab collected by mobile phlebotomists. Participants in the prospective study had the option to provide additional blood draws and questionnaires over an approximately 2-month period. Blood samples from the prospective study were shipped frozen or at room temperature prior to DNA extraction.

TCRbeta CDR3 regions were amplified from genomic DNA using the immunoSEQ Assay, a bias-controlled multiplex PCR. On the study's bioinformatics: The number of nucleated cells in each sample was estimated by amplification of reference gene primers within the assay. To quantify the absolute abundance of each unique TCRbeta CDR3 rearrangement, sequence reads were collapsed and filtered. For each sample, productive Simpson clonality was calculated as the square root of Simpson's diversity index across productive rearrangements. TCRdb retrieved this table from immuneACCESS and kept in-frame rearrangements only. Not all clones are present; in checked studies, unresolved V genes account for under half, and no reason is known for the remainder. V, J and clone size reflect that table, while D and trimming were determined from the DNA. This sample has about 340,000 clones in its table, and more than 85% of those were observed once. The ten largest make up less than 20% of the sample.

The germline V gene (reference sequence) gives CDR1 as MNHEY and CDR2 as SMNVEV. Cut back by 5 bases and 5 bases, the V and J ends lie 21 bases apart. From the cysteine through the phenylalanine, the CDR3 covers 16 amino acids. Only CDR3 DNA remains: 48 bases, in frame from the first base. The receptor was isolated from a woman in her 30s who had recovered from COVID-19. The sequenced material came from PBMCs or T cells enriched from blood (not recorded which). The rearranged chain carries TRBV27 and TRBJ1-2; TRBD1 is perhaps the D gene, given 6 matching bases. The encoded CDR3 is CASSEQGLGVRYGYTF. The nucleotide sequence reads as follows: TGTGCCAGCAGTGAACAGGGATTAGGGGTTAGGTATGGCTACACCTTC.